This T cell receptor beta chain appears in the sequencing data of a study of shared T cell receptors in the human thymus. CDR3 size: 12 residues. Deletions cut 3 bases from V and 7 bases from J, with 6 bases between. Germline values: CDR1 MNHEY, CDR2 SMNVEV (reference sequence). Assay used: immunoSEQ multiplex PCR; TCRdb lists only in-frame clones, some missing. The data hold over 350,000 clones, with 85% to 95% observed a single time. The V and J genes are TRBV27 and TRBJ2-2; D is unresolved. The material sequenced was thymocytes. This TCR was recovered from a human donor. The CDR3 protein is CASSFSIGELFF. The CDR3, as DNA: TGTGCCAGCAGTTTTTCTATCGGGGAGCTGTTTTTT.